This is a list of T cell receptor beta chains from one sample in a study of blood T cell repertoires in COVID-19. This table comes from immunoSEQ multiplex PCR, and its TCRdb copy is limited to in-frame clones, with some not included. The data hold over 50,000 clones, with 80% to 90% observed a single time. The sequenced material came from peripheral blood. The origin of the receptors is a human donor in a cohort sampled during active COVID-19. CDR3s include the opening cysteine and the closing phenylalanine or tryptophan. The order of the fields is J gene, D gene, V gene, clone size, CDR3 DNA, CDR3 protein. A D gene is named only where the DNA matches it firmly. The size entry is marked missing in some rows and otherwise reads once, few, many or a size class.

J gene: TRBJ1-5; D gene: TRBD1; V gene: TRBV30; clone size: NA; CDR3 DNA: TGTGCCTGGAGTGCAACAGGGGGTGATTATAGCAATCAGCCCCAGCATTTT; CDR3 protein: CAWSATGGDYSNQPQHF
J gene: TRBJ2-2; D gene: NA; V gene: TRBV7-9; clone size: NA; CDR3 DNA: TGTGCCAGCAGTCCTCGAGGAGGTGGAGGGGAGCTGTTTTTT; CDR3 protein: CASSPRGGGGELFF
J gene: TRBJ2-1; D gene: NA; V gene: TRBV9; clone size: once; CDR3 DNA: TGTGCCAGCAGCTCCCCGAGGGCTAGCGTATTTGGCAATGAGCAGTTCTTC; CDR3 protein: CASSSPRASVFGNEQFF
J gene: TRBJ2-1; D gene: TRBD2; V gene: TRBV20-1; clone size: NA; CDR3 DNA: TGCAGTGCGACGAGACTAGCGGAGCAGTTCTTC; CDR3 protein: CSATRLAEQFF
J gene: TRBJ1-2; D gene: TRBD1; V gene: TRBV6-4; clone size: few; CDR3 DNA: TGTGCCAGCAGGCCCGCGGGACAGGGGGCAGGAGGCTACACCTTC; CDR3 protein: CASRPAGQGAGGYTF
J gene: TRBJ2-1; D gene: TRBD1; V gene: TRBV6-5; clone size: NA; CDR3 DNA: TGTGCCAGCAGGCCGACAGGGGGCTCCTACAATGAGCAGTTCTTC; CDR3 protein: CASRPTGGSYNEQFF
J gene: TRBJ1-4; D gene: TRBD1; V gene: TRBV5-1; clone size: NA; CDR3 DNA: TGCGCCAGCAGCTTAACCGGGACAGGGGATTTCGAAAAACTGTTTTTT; CDR3 protein: CASSLTGTGDFEKLFF
J gene: TRBJ2-7; D gene: NA; V gene: TRBV7-9; clone size: few; CDR3 DNA: TGTGCCAGCAGCCCTACCGGCAGGGTCAACTACGAGCAGTACTTC; CDR3 protein: CASSPTGRVNYEQYF
J gene: TRBJ1-2; D gene: TRBD1; V gene: TRBV5-1; clone size: NA; CDR3 DNA: TGCGCCAGCAGCTCGGGACAGCCTAACTATGGCTACACCTTC; CDR3 protein: CASSSGQPNYGYTF
J gene: TRBJ2-7; D gene: NA; V gene: TRBV5-1; clone size: NA; CDR3 DNA: TGCGCCAGCAGCTCGTACGAAGGGGGAGATTACGAGCAGTACTTC; CDR3 protein: CASSSYEGGDYEQYF
J gene: TRBJ2-5; D gene: NA; V gene: TRBV10-3; clone size: NA; CDR3 DNA: TGTGCCATCAGTGCGGCCGGGGGAGAGACCCAGTACTTC; CDR3 protein: CAISAAGGETQYF
J gene: TRBJ1-5; D gene: NA; V gene: TRBV21-1; clone size: NA; CDR3 DNA: TGTGCCAGCAGCAAGCGGGGAGCCCAGCCCCAGCATTTT; CDR3 protein: CASSKRGAQPQHF
J gene: TRBJ1-1; D gene: NA; V gene: TRBV5-4; clone size: NA; CDR3 DNA: TGTGCCAGCAGCTTGGTTACAGAGAACACTGAAGCTTTCTTT; CDR3 protein: CASSLVTENTEAFF
J gene: TRBJ1-4; D gene: NA; V gene: TRBV19; clone size: NA; CDR3 DNA: TGTGCCAGTAAATGGACAGATGCAACTAATGAAAAACTGTTTTTT; CDR3 protein: CASKWTDATNEKLFF
J gene: TRBJ2-5; D gene: NA; V gene: TRBV19; clone size: once; CDR3 DNA: TGTGCCAGTAGTCGCCGGGATCAAGAGACCCAGTACTTC; CDR3 protein: CASSRRDQETQYF
J gene: TRBJ2-4; D gene: NA; V gene: TRBV7-3; clone size: NA; CDR3 DNA: TGTGCCAGCACCCTTGTACAGCTAGCCAAAAACATTCAGTACTTC; CDR3 protein: CASTLVQLAKNIQYF
J gene: TRBJ2-2; D gene: TRBD1; V gene: TRBV12-5; clone size: few; CDR3 DNA: TGTGCTAGTGGTTTCTCGTCGTCGGACAGGGGGCGCACCGGGGAGCTGTTTTTT; CDR3 protein: CASGFSSSDRGRTGELFF
J gene: TRBJ2-3; D gene: TRBD1; V gene: TRBV9; clone size: NA; CDR3 DNA: TGTGCCAGCAGCTTTCAGACAGGGGAAGGAGATACGCAGTATTTT; CDR3 protein: CASSFQTGEGDTQYF
J gene: TRBJ2-2; D gene: TRBD1; V gene: TRBV3-1/TRBV3-2; clone size: few; CDR3 DNA: TGTGCCAGCAGCCAAGAATTCCCAGGGGGCGCGGTCGAAGTCGCCACCGGGGAGCTGTTTTTT; CDR3 protein: CASSQEFPGGAVEVATGELFF
J gene: TRBJ1-1; D gene: NA; V gene: TRBV5-5; clone size: NA; CDR3 DNA: TGTGCCAGCGGATTACAGGGCTCGTTTGGTGGAGCTTTCTTT; CDR3 protein: CASGLQGSFGGAFF
J gene: TRBJ2-4; D gene: NA; V gene: TRBV28; clone size: NA; CDR3 DNA: TGTGCCAGCCGCTCGCAGGGTTACATTCAGTACTTC; CDR3 protein: CASRSQGYIQYF
J gene: TRBJ2-7; D gene: NA; V gene: TRBV11-2; clone size: NA; CDR3 DNA: TGTGCCAGCAGCTTAGTGTCCGGCGAGCAGTACTTC; CDR3 protein: CASSLVSGEQYF
J gene: TRBJ2-7; D gene: TRBD1; V gene: TRBV11-2; clone size: NA; CDR3 DNA: TGTGCCAGCAGCTTATGGGACAGGGGGCTCGGAGAGCAGTACTTC; CDR3 protein: CASSLWDRGLGEQYF
J gene: TRBJ2-2; D gene: NA; V gene: TRBV6-5; clone size: NA; CDR3 DNA: TGTGCCAGCAGTTACTCGACGCTAGCTAGCGGGGAGCTGTTTTTT; CDR3 protein: CASSYSTLASGELFF
J gene: TRBJ2-5; D gene: NA; V gene: TRBV20-1; clone size: NA; CDR3 DNA: TGCAGTGGGGCAGGGCAAGAGACCCAGTACTTC; CDR3 protein: CSGAGQETQYF
J gene: TRBJ2-1; D gene: TRBD2; V gene: TRBV5-4; clone size: NA; CDR3 DNA: TGTGCCAGCAGCTTGGCCGGGACTAGCGGGAGTAATGAGCAGTTCTTC; CDR3 protein: CASSLAGTSGSNEQFF
J gene: TRBJ2-1; D gene: NA; V gene: TRBV29-1; clone size: NA; CDR3 DNA: TGCAGCGCCCGGACGTCGGGATACAATGAGCAGTTCTTC; CDR3 protein: CSARTSGYNEQFF
J gene: TRBJ2-7; D gene: TRBD2; V gene: TRBV27; clone size: NA; CDR3 DNA: TGTGCCACCCGGGGACTAGCAGGGTACGAGCAGTACTTC; CDR3 protein: CATRGLAGYEQYF
J gene: TRBJ2-7; D gene: NA; V gene: TRBV18; clone size: NA; CDR3 DNA: TGTGCCAGCTCACCCGGGGTTTCCTACGAGCAGTACTTC; CDR3 protein: CASSPGVSYEQYF